Sequencing of this TCR beta chain was carried out in a study of shared clonotypes between healthy human individuals. From germline, CDR1 is SEHNR and CDR2 FQNEAQ (reference sequence). The CDR3 totals 15 residues. The V segment lost 3 bases and the J segment 6 bases; nucleotides outside the gene matches: 6. Clones were read by immunoSEQ multiplex PCR, and TCRdb kept only the in-frame ones, dropping some. This table has roughly 2.2 million clones, 92% appearing once. This chain connects TRBV7-9 to TRBJ2-2; 8 nucleotides match TRBD1. The receptor's source is a young man in good health. Some clones in this sample may be carry-over from other donors' samples. Sample: naive CD4+ T cells from PBMCs. As to subset: CD45RA+ positively selected. CDR3 nucleotides: TGTGCCAGCAGCTTTTCCAGGGGGCCTTCCGGGGAGCTGTTTTTT. Its translation is CASSFSRGPSGELFF.